This T cell receptor beta chain originates from a study of cytomegalovirus exposure and HLA in healthy donors. Study-level findings and limits: The productive fraction for most TCR beta V segments was about 87% or about 30% in an earlier analysis.

PCR involved 60 Vbeta and 13 Jbeta primers. TCRdb's table, derived via immunoSEQ multiplex PCR, lists solely in-frame clones and lacks some. The sample lists under 200,000 clones, roughly 84% occurring once. As to this clone: What it recognizes is unknown.

From germline, CDR1 is SGHRS and CDR2 YFSETQ. The CDR3 totals 15 residues. V lost 5 bases to trimming and J lost 3 bases; unmatched junction nucleotides: 7. The clonotype was recovered from a man between 18 and 29 years old in good health and CMV-seronegative. Material for sequencing was PBMCs. This chain uses TRBV5-1 with TRBJ2-7; TRBD2 aligns across 11 bases. CDR3 sequence: CASSLPGTSGYEQYF. In nucleotides, the CDR3 is TGCGCCAGCAGTTTGCCCGGGACTAGCGGCTACGAGCAGTACTTC. The full variable domain, with the rest looked up from reference TRBV5-1 and TRBJ2-7, is KAGVTQTPRYLIKTRGQQVTLSCSPISGHRSVSWYQQTPGQGLQFLFEYFSETQRNKGNFPGRFSGRQFSNSRSEMNVSTLELGDSALYLCASSLPGTSGYEQYFGPGTRLTVT.